A selection of T cell receptor beta chains follows, all from one sample in a study of blood T cell repertoires in COVID-19. Generated by immunoSEQ multiplex PCR, the TCRdb table keeps only in-frame clones and is missing some. The sample carries more than 60,000 clones, almost 90% recorded once. The specimen sequenced was peripheral blood. Receptors originate from a man in his forties or fifties with acute or convalescent COVID-19. Both conserved end residues are part of each CDR3. The order of the fields is CDR3 protein, CDR3 DNA, V gene, D gene, J gene. The D gene is left open where the match is weak.

CASSPGLTYNEQFF,TGTGCCAGTAGCCCGGGACTAACCTACAATGAGCAGTTCTTC,TRBV19,TRBD2,TRBJ2-1
CASSGDRDKGYEQYF,TGTGCCAGTAGTGGGGACAGGGATAAAGGCTACGAGCAGTACTTC,TRBV19,TRBD1,TRBJ2-7
CASSLRRLAGIEVIYEQYF,TGTGCCAGCAGCCTCCGGAGGTTAGCGGGAATCGAAGTTATCTACGAGCAGTACTTC,TRBV11-2,TRBD2,TRBJ2-7
CASSQTAPSYEQYF,TGCGCCAGCAGCCAAACAGCACCTTCCTACGAGCAGTACTTC,TRBV4-1,NA,TRBJ2-7
CASSLARQCYGYTF,TGTGCCAGCAGCTTAGCTCGACAATGCTATGGCTACACCTTC,TRBV7-4,NA,TRBJ1-2
CASSQDFGGRQGIEETQYF,TGCGCCAGCAGCCAAGACTTCGGGGGTAGACAGGGGATAGAAGAGACCCAGTACTTC,TRBV4-3,TRBD1,TRBJ2-5
CASSLGQTGMSSYEQYF,TGTGCCAGCAGCTTAGGCCAGACAGGGATGAGCTCCTACGAGCAGTACTTC,TRBV7-9,TRBD1,TRBJ2-7
CASSSDSRPGSYNEQFF,TGTGCCAGCAGCTCCGATAGCCGTCCCGGCTCCTACAATGAGCAGTTCTTC,TRBV5-4,NA,TRBJ2-1
CASSDGQRSSYNSPLHF,TGTGCCAGCAGCGACGGACAAAGGAGCTCCTATAATTCACCCCTCCACTTT,TRBV2,NA,TRBJ1-6
CASSSPLEGLNTEAFF,TGTGCCAGCAGTTCCCCTTTGGAGGGGTTGAACACTGAAGCTTTCTTT,TRBV25-1,NA,TRBJ1-1
CASSQDRVAGGTQFF,TGCGCCAGCAGCCAAGATCGGGTAGCGGGAGGGACTCAGTTCTTC,TRBV4-1,TRBD2,TRBJ2-1
CASSFREAMGYTF,TGTGCCAGCAGTTTCAGGGAAGCCATGGGCTACACCTTC,TRBV27,NA,TRBJ1-2
CASSPGIGAGANVLTF,TGTGCCAGTAGTCCCGGTATCGGGGCTGGGGCCAACGTCCTGACTTTC,TRBV19,NA,TRBJ2-6
CASTPDRGTEAFF,TGTGCCAGCACTCCCGACAGGGGCACTGAAGCTTTCTTT,TRBV6-5,TRBD1,TRBJ1-1
CASSPLPTGVETQYF,TGTGCCAGCTCACCACTGCCGACAGGGGTAGAGACCCAGTACTTC,TRBV18,TRBD1,TRBJ2-5
CASSLVAGGPPSSYNEQFF,TGTGCCAGCAGCTTAGTAGCGGGAGGGCCTCCCAGCTCCTACAATGAGCAGTTCTTC,TRBV11-3,TRBD2,TRBJ2-1
CASSMTSGSNNEQFF,TGTGCCAGTTCCATGACTAGCGGGAGCAACAATGAGCAGTTCTTC,TRBV19,TRBD2,TRBJ2-1
CASSQDPGGTLFNEQFF,TGTGCCAGCAGCCAAGATCCCGGCGGTACCCTATTCAATGAGCAGTTCTTC,TRBV3-1/TRBV3-2,NA,TRBJ2-1
CSVGRVGGHGYTF,TGCAGCGTTGGTCGGGTCGGGGGACATGGCTACACCTTC,TRBV29-1,NA,TRBJ1-2
CASSWGQGQEDEQYF,TGTGCCAGCAGCTGGGGACAGGGCCAAGAGGACGAGCAGTACTTC,TRBV7-9,TRBD1,TRBJ2-7
CSVSWTSRGADTQYF,TGCAGCGTTTCTTGGACTAGCCGAGGCGCCGATACGCAGTATTTT,TRBV29-1,TRBD2,TRBJ2-3
CAWSGPGQGRDTQYF,TGTGCCTGGAGTGGACCGGGACAGGGGAGGGATACGCAGTATTTT,TRBV30,TRBD1,TRBJ2-3
CASSPTSGSETQYF,TGTGCCAGTAGTCCCACTAGCGGGAGTGAGACCCAGTACTTC,TRBV19,TRBD2,TRBJ2-5